This T cell receptor (beta chain) came from a study of spatial heterogeneity in lung cancer. Overall study context: More than 9.5 raw reads, on average, carried each unique TCR and UMI combination.

General study findings and limits: Expanded alpha and beta TCR counts within tumors tracked tumor mutation counts.

This CDR3 has 15 amino acids. V shed 6 bases and J shed 3 bases, with 19 bases lying between them. Germline-derived CDR1 and CDR2 are DFQATT and SNEGSKA (reference sequence). This clonotype is medium-sized in the sample. The antigen remains undetermined. TCRdb itself ran the 5' RACE reads through MiXCR, one entry per CDR3 protein. The sample includes around 7,900 distinct CDR3 sequences, 14% of them seen just once. Time point meaning: sample taken at primary tumor resection. V is TRBV20-1 and J is TRBJ2-3, with D tentatively TRBD1 or TRBD2 (5 bases each). The sequenced sample was lung tumor tissue, obtained at surgery. The sequence came from a female donor with early-stage non-small cell lung cancer. CDR3 sequence (DNA): TGCAGTGCCCTTTATCTCGGGGCCATGACAGATACGCAGTATTTT. Amino acid sequence: CSALYLGAMTDTQYF.